Here is one TCR beta chain with its context. The target antigen is unknown. Germline V gene sequence: CDR1 SGHRS, CDR2 YFSETQ. The CDR3 extends over 15 amino acids. V trimming: 1 base; J trimming: 6 bases; junction bases outside the gene matches: 7. This entry belongs to a study of cytomegalovirus exposure and HLA in healthy donors. Findings of the study overall: Many donors shared some public TCRs, even though most TCR sequences were rare.

It was with 60 Vbeta and 13 Jbeta primers that the PCR ran. TCRdb's table, derived via immunoSEQ multiplex PCR, lists solely in-frame clones and lacks some. The sample lists roughly 82,000 clones; 60% to 75% were seen once. The sequence was obtained from a woman between 40 and 50 years old in good health and CMV-seropositive. The rearrangement links TRBV5-1 to TRBJ2-1; 7 bases match TRBD2. Sequenced material: PBMCs. Here the CDR3 reads CASSLNGGGSNEQFF. CDR3 in DNA: TGCGCCAGCAGCTTGAATGGGGGGGGGAGCAATGAGCAGTTCTTC.